Listed below are T cell receptor beta chains from one sample, sequenced in a study of blood T cell repertoires in COVID-19. Method: immunoSEQ multiplex PCR; TCRdb's copy keeps in-frame clones and lacks some. This sample carries roughly 360,000 clones, 81% of them seen once, and the ten largest clones take around 1%. The sequencing sample was made of peripheral blood. The receptors here all came from a human donor with acute or convalescent COVID-19. The donor label of this sample is uncertain. The CDR3 runs from the conserved cysteine through the conserved F or W. A D gene is named only where the DNA matches it firmly. Clone size is stated in some rows and not others, as once, few, many or a class when expanded.

j_call d_call clone_size v_call cdr3_nt cdr3_aa
TRBJ1-6 TRBD1 . TRBV19 TGTGCCAGTAGTATCTATCTTGGACAGGGAAGTTATTCACCCCTCCACTTT CASSIYLGQGSYSPLHF
TRBJ1-4 . few TRBV6-5 TGTGCCAGCAGTTACTCGGGGCAGAAGGAAAAACTGTTTTTT CASSYSGQKEKLFF
TRBJ1-5 . . TRBV2 TGTGCCAGCAGTGAAGCGGGGCTTATTAATCAGCCCCAGCATTTT CASSEAGLINQPQHF
TRBJ1-2 TRBD1 . TRBV5-1 TGCGCCAGCAGATTTACAGGGGGCAACTATGGCTACACCTTC CASRFTGGNYGYTF
TRBJ2-2 TRBD1 . TRBV10-3 TGTGCCATCTCATCAACAGGGGTAAACACCGGGGAGCTGTTTTTT CAISSTGVNTGELFF
TRBJ1-5 TRBD1 . TRBV19 TGTGCCAGTAGTCTGAGCTCCGGGACAGGGAGTCAGCCCCAGCATTTT CASSLSSGTGSQPQHF
TRBJ1-6 TRBD1 . TRBV15 TGTGCCACCAGCCGCGGGGACAGGAGCTATAATTCACCCCTCCACTTT CATSRGDRSYNSPLHF
TRBJ1-3 . few TRBV15 TGTGCCACCAGCCCGCGTTGGTTGGTTCGTGGAAACACCATATATTTT CATSPRWLVRGNTIYF
TRBJ1-2 . . TRBV7-2 TGTGCCAGCAGCTTATGGGCGATCACTAACTATGGCTACACCTTC CASSLWAITNYGYTF
TRBJ1-2 . . TRBV6-2/TRBV6-3 TGTGCCAGCACTTACGGGCAGTCCTATGGCTACACCTTC CASTYGQSYGYTF
TRBJ1-1 . . TRBV5-1 TGCGCCAGCAGCTCCCCAAATCTGGCGGTGGCTTTCTTT CASSSPNLAVAFF
TRBJ1-2 TRBD1 once TRBV5-8 TGTGCCAGCAGCACAGGGGTTGGCGGCTACACCTTC CASSTGVGGYTF
TRBJ2-1 TRBD2 . TRBV11-2 TGTGCCAGCAGCTACGGGCGGGAGGCGGGGTATGAGCAGTTCTTC CASSYGREAGYEQFF
TRBJ2-2 . few TRBV5-5 TGTGCCAGCAGAACTATGAGGGAGTACAGAACCGGGGAGCTGTTTTTT CASRTMREYRTGELFF
TRBJ2-2 . . TRBV15 TGTGCCACCAGCCCTGACACCGGGGAGCTGTTTTTT CATSPDTGELFF
TRBJ2-2 . once TRBV6-5 TGTGCCAGCAGTTACGATCGAGGGCCGGCCGGGGAGCTGTTTTTT CASSYDRGPAGELFF
TRBJ2-1 TRBD2 . TRBV9 TGTGCCAGCAGCGTTAAAGGGACTAGCATTAGTGAGCAGTTCTTC CASSVKGTSISEQFF
TRBJ1-2 . . TRBV7-5 TGTGTCAGAAGCTCCCAGCCCCCGGGACACAACTATGGCTACACCTTC CVRSSQPPGHNYGYTF
TRBJ1-1 . . TRBV28 TGTGCCAGTATATCCGGGACAACTGAAGCTTTCTTT CASISGTTEAFF
TRBJ1-2 TRBD1 . TRBV4-1 TGCGCCAGCAGCCAAGAGAATGGACAGGTCGACTATGGCTACACCTTC CASSQENGQVDYGYTF
TRBJ2-1 TRBD2 . TRBV5-1 TGCGCCAGCAGCTTGACTAGCGGGAGGGCCGGGGTCTATGAGCAGTTCTTC CASSLTSGRAGVYEQFF
TRBJ2-3 TRBD2 once TRBV7-9 TGTGCCAGCAGCAGAAGAATAGCGGGGAAGGCAGATACGCAGTATTTT CASSRRIAGKADTQYF
TRBJ2-2 . . TRBV15 TGTGCCACCAGCAGACCGACGACTAGATTCACCGGGGAGCTGTTTTTT CATSRPTTRFTGELFF
TRBJ1-4 . . TRBV6-5 TGTGCCAGCGGCACAGGGCTGAGGGAAAAACTGTTTTTT CASGTGLREKLFF
TRBJ1-2 . once TRBV30 TGTGCCTGGAGTGTAGGGGGGGGCTTAGTCTATGGCTACACCTTC CAWSVGGGLVYGYTF
TRBJ2-3 TRBD1 . TRBV6-5 TGTGCCAGCAGTTACTCGGGACAGGTGACAGATACGCAGTATTTT CASSYSGQVTDTQYF